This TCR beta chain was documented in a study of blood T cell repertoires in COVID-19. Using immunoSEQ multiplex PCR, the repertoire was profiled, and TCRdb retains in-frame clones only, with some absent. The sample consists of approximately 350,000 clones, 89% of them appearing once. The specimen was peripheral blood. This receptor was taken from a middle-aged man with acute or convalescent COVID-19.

CDR3 in amino acids: CASSAQGTNEKLFF. The CDR3 nucleotides read TGTGCCAGCAGCGCCCAGGGGACTAATGAAAAACTGTTTTTT. This rearrangement joins TRBV7-9 to TRBJ1-4; TRBD1 might be the D (6 bases). V lost 5 bases and J lost 2, with 9 bases in between. Germline V gives CDR1 SEHNR, CDR2 FQNEAQ (reference sequence). The CDR3 covers 14 residues.